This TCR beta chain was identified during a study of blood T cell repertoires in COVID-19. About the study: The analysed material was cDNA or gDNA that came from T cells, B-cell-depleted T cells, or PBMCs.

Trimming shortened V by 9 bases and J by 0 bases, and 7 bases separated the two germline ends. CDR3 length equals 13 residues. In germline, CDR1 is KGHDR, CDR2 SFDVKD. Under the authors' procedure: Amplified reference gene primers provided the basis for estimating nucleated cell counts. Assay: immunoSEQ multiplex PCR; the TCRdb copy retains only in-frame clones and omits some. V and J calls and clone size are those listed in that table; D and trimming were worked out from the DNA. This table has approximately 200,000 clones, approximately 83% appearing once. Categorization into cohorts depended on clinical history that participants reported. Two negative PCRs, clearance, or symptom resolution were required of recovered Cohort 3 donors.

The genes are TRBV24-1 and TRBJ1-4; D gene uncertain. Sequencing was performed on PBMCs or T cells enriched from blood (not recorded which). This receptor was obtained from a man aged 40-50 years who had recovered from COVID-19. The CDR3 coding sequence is TGTGCCACCGCAGATGCAACTAATGAAAAACTGTTTTTT. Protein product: CATADATNEKLFF.